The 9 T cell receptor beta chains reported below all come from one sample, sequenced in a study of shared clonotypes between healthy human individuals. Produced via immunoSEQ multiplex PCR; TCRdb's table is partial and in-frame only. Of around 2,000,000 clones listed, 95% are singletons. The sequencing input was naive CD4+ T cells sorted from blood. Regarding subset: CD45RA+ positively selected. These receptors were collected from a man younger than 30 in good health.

CDR3 DNA sequence: TGCGCCAGCAGCTTGGCCGAGGGTCTTCCCCTCCACTTT. Encoded protein: CASSLAEGLPLHF. The chain carries TRBV5-1 and TRBJ1-6, with unresolved D. The CDR3 spans 13 residues. The V gene's germline CDR1 is SGHRS and CDR2 YFSETQ. Between the trimmed V and J ends, which lost 0 bases and 13 bases, there was a span of 11 bases.

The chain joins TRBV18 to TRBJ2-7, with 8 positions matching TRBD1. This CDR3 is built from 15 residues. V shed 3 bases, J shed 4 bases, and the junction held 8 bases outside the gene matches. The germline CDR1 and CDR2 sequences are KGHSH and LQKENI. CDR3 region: CASSPGQGLQYEQYF. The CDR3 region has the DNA TGTGCCAGCTCACCTGGACAGGGCCTCCAATACGAGCAGTACTTC.

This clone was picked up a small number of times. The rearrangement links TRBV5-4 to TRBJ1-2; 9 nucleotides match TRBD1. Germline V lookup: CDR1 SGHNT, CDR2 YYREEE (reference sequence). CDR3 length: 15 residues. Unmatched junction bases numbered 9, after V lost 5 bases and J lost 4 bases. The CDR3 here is CASRSPGQGSYGYTF. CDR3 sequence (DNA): TGTGCCAGCAGGAGTCCGGGACAGGGCAGCTATGGCTACACCTTC.

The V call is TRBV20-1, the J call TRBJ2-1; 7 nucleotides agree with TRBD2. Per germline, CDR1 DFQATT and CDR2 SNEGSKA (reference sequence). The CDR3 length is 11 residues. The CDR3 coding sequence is TGCGGTTCACTAGCGATCAATGAGCAGTTCTTC. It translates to CGSLAINEQFF.

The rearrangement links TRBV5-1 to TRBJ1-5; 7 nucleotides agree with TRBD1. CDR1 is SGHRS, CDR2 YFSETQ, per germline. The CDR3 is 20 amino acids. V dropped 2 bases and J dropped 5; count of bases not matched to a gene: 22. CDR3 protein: CASSFYRGNEVRASHQPQHF. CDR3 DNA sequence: TGCGCCAGCAGCTTCTACAGGGGAAACGAGGTTAGGGCTTCACATCAGCCCCAGCATTTT.

CDR3: CASNRDPLGNQPQHF. In DNA, the CDR3 is TGTGCCAGCAATCGAGACCCCTTGGGCAATCAGCCCCAGCATTTT. The J gene is TRBJ1-5, the V gene TRBV6-1; no reliable D call. This CDR3 is built from 15 residues. V was shortened by 7 bases and J by 2 bases, with 15 bases between the two germline ends. Germline CDR1 is MNHNS and CDR2 is SASEGT.

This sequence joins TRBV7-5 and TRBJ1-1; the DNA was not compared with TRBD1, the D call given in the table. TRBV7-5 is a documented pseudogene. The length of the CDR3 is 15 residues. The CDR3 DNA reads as TGTGCCAGATTGGTGAAAGGCAGGGGGCTCACTGAAGCTTTCTTT. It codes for CARLVKGRGLTEAFF.

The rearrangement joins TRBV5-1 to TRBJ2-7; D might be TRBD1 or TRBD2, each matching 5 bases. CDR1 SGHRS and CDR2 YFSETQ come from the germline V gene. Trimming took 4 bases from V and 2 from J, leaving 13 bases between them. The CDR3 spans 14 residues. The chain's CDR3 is CASSRAGDPYEQYF. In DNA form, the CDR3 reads TGCGCCAGCAGCCGTGCCGGGGACCCCTACGAGCAGTACTTC.

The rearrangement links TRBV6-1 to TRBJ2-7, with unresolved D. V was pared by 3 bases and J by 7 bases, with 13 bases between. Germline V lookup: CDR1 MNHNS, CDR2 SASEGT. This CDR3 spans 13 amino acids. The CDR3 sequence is CASSDPGRDEQYF. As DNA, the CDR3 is TGTGCCAGCAGTGACCCCGGAAGGGATGAGCAGTACTTC.